A single count supports the clone carrying this TCR beta chain. TCRdb's table, derived via immunoSEQ multiplex PCR, lists solely in-frame clones and lacks some. This sample has approximately 90,000 clones, with roughly 84% found just once. The sample comes from a study of control samples from healthy donors and cancer patients. Germline CDR1 and CDR2: KGHSH and LQKENI. Trimming removed 5 bases at V and 7 bases at J, with 11 bases between. The CDR3 is 13 residues long. V and J are TRBV18 and TRBJ2-2, with no clear D. Sequencing was performed on blood. This TCR derives from a woman aged 40 to 50 in good health. This CDR3 is CASSTSLVGELFF. CDR3 DNA sequence: TGTGCCAGCTCAACGAGTCTGGTCGGGGAGCTGTTTTTT.